This T cell receptor (beta chain) is drawn from a study of CD8 T cells in ankylosing spondylitis. Study results and limitations: There was a TCR beta motif, made of several highly homologous variants, that appeared characteristic of ankylosing spondylitis blood. Some of the motif variants had earlier been found in reactive arthritis patients' fluid and blood. Matched synovial fluid from ankylosing spondylitis patients was reported to be enriched for disease-linked clones.

The CDR3 length is 13 residues. This clonotype was detected a few times. Antigen: not known. TCRdb called the 5' RACE reads again in MiXCR, with one record for every CDR3 protein. This table has around 120,000 distinct CDR3 sequences, about an eighth appearing once. The specimen was blood, either unsorted or a sorted T cell fraction (not recorded which). V gene TRBV21-1 combines with J gene TRBJ2-7. TRBV21-1 is given as a pseudogene. The sequence derives from a female donor with ankylosing spondylitis or in good health (not recorded which). DNA for the CDR3: TGTGCCAGCAGCAATGGGGTCGGGTACGAGCAGTACTTC. Residues: CASSNGVGYEQYF.